A single sample gave rise to the 16 T cell receptor beta chains below, sequenced in a study of graft-versus-host responses after intestinal transplantation. Sequenced by immunoSEQ multiplex PCR; TCRdb stores in-frame clones only, minus some. The sample includes about 83,000 clones, about 89% of them seen just once. The antigens for these receptors are not known. The input for sequencing was unstimulated CD4+ T cells sorted from spleen or lymph node cells, taken before intestinal transplant. The receptors stem from a human donor who received an intestinal transplant.

V usage is TRBV6-5 and J usage is TRBJ2-5; D gene unclear. V was cut by 0 bases and J by 1 base, with 6 bases left in between. Germline V gene sequence: CDR1 MNHEY, CDR2 SVGAGI. This CDR3 has 14 amino acids. The CDR3 sequence: CASSYSRLQETQYF. Here the CDR3 DNA reads TGTGCCAGCAGTTACTCGAGACTCCAAGAGACCCAGTACTTC.

In this sample, this clone turned up a few times. The chain couples TRBV10-3 to TRBJ1-4; D might be TRBD1 (5 bases). The CDR3 spans 13 residues. The V end was cut by 6 bases, the J end by 4 bases, with 9 bases between. CDR1 and CDR2 (germline): ENHRY, SYGVKD. In DNA form, the CDR3 reads TGTGCCATCAGACAGGTTTTTAATGAAAAACTGTTTTTT. This sequence encodes CAIRQVFNEKLFF.

The chain combines TRBV5-4 with TRBJ2-5, with D possibly TRBD2 on 6 matching bases. Trimming pared 1 base from V and 2 bases from J, leaving 18 bases between. CDR3 size: 17 residues. Germline-derived CDR1 and CDR2 are SGHNT and YYREEE (reference sequence). CDR3 sequence: CASSLLGGSDTQETQYF. Written as DNA, the CDR3 is TGTGCCAGCAGCTTGCTTGGGGGGTCTGATACTCAAGAGACCCAGTACTTC.

The chain has TRBV6-6 and TRBJ1-2, with D maybe TRBD1 (5 bases). CDR1 is MNHNY and CDR2 is SVGAGI in the germline V gene (reference sequence). Trimming removed 6 bases at V and 4 bases at J, with 12 bases between. The CDR3 covers 13 residues. The DNA of the CDR3 is TGTGCCAGCAGCCAGGGTGCCTCCTATGGCTACACCTTC. This translates into CASSQGASYGYTF.

This sequence joins TRBV4-1 and TRBJ2-1, with 8 bases aligning to TRBD1. After removal of 4 bases from V and 7 bases from J, the junction contained 15 bases not matched to a gene. The CDR3 is 17 residues long. The germline gives CDR1 MGHRA, CDR2 YSYEKL. The CDR3 region is CASSPVSSGGAGNEQFF. The CDR3 DNA reads as TGCGCCAGCAGCCCAGTATCCTCAGGGGGCGCTGGGAATGAGCAGTTCTTC.

V gene TRBV5-1 combines with J gene TRBJ2-7, with D unresolved. This CDR3 is 15 amino acids long. CDR1 SGHRS and CDR2 YFSETQ come from the germline V gene. Trimming took 0 bases from V and 6 from J, leaving 16 bases between them. CDR3 nucleotide sequence: TGCGCCAGCAGCTTGGCCGGCGGCGAGGTGAGCGAGCAGTACTTC. It yields the protein CASSLAGGEVSEQYF.

The CDR3 coding sequence is TGTGCCAGCAGCTCCGACAGGCCCCTCGGGAATTCACCCCTCCACTTT. This encodes CASSSDRPLGNSPLHF. This chain links TRBV7-9 with TRBJ1-6; D might be TRBD1 (6 bases). The ends were cut back, 4 bases at V and 7 bases at J, with 17 bases in the middle. Germline V gives CDR1 SEHNR, CDR2 FQNEAQ (reference sequence). This CDR3 contains 16 residues.

The chain is built from TRBV27 and TRBJ1-1; TRBD1 matches 7 bases. The V gene's germline CDR1 is MNHEY and CDR2 SMNVEV (reference sequence). V shed 8 bases and J 5 bases; nucleotides not matched to a gene: 8. This CDR3 contains 13 residues. This CDR3 reads CASSQGRGTEAFF. The CDR3 DNA sequence: TGTGCCAGCTCACAGGGGAGAGGGACTGAAGCTTTCTTT.

As for this clone: An end of the junction does not agree with germline; a read error may underlie this. The rearrangement uses TRBV6-1 and TRBJ1-5, with a possible D match to TRBD1 (6 bases). Per germline, CDR1 MNHNS and CDR2 SASEGT. CDR3 length: 13 amino acids. The DNA for the CDR3 is TGTGCCAGCAGTGGGCCCTGGGCGGGAGCAGGGGATTTT. Translating it yields CASSGPWAGAGDF.

The chain recombines TRBV2 with TRBJ2-3; tentative D call: TRBD2 (6 bases). V was shortened by 6 bases and J by 4 bases, with 14 bases between the two germline ends. The CDR3 consists of 14 residues. Germline V CDR1 and CDR2: SNHLY, FYNNEI. DNA for the CDR3: TGTGCCAGCAGGGCCGCCCAGCGGGCAGATACGCAGTATTTT. The encoded protein is CASRAAQRADTQYF. Drawing the rest from reference TRBV2 and TRBJ2-3, the complete variable domain is EPEVTQTPSHQVTQMGQEVILRCVPISNHLYFYWYRQILGQKVEFLVSFYNNEISEKSEIFDDQFSVERPDGSNFTLKIRSTKLEDSAMYFCASRAAQRADTQYFGPGTRLTVL.

The rearrangement joins TRBV28 to TRBJ1-2; TRBD1 agrees at 9 bases. Trimming removed 8 bases from V and 5 bases from J; junction bases left unmatched: 18. The germline gives CDR1 MDHEN, CDR2 SYDVKM. The CDR3 consists of 17 residues. The DNA of the CDR3 is TGTGCCAGCGGGTTACGCCGGGACAGGGAAGGTTGGTATGGCTACACCTTC. Protein sequence: CASGLRRDREGWYGYTF.

The rearrangement uses TRBV30 and TRBJ2-7; 7 nucleotides line up with TRBD1. Germline values: CDR1 GTSNPN, CDR2 SVGIG (reference sequence). V lost 0 bases and J lost 5; bases outside the gene matches: 7. The CDR3 covers 14 residues. The chain's CDR3 is CAWSVRAGGNEQYF. The CDR3 nucleotides read TGTGCCTGGAGTGTACGTGCAGGGGGAAACGAGCAGTACTTC. The full variable domain, rest sourced from reference TRBV30 and TRBJ2-7, is SQTIHQWPATLVQPVGSPLSLECTVEGTSNPNLYWYRQAAGRGLQLLFYSVGIGQISSEVPQNLSASRPQDRQFILSSKKLLLSDSGFYLCAWSVRAGGNEQYFGPGTRLTVT.

This chain connects TRBV19 to TRBJ1-2; D possibly corresponds to TRBD1 (6 bases). The CDR3 sequence is 16 residues long. Germline assignment: CDR1 LNHDA and CDR2 SQIVND (reference sequence). V lost 5 bases and J lost 1, with 17 bases in between. CDR3 region: CASSAPRDTGNYGYTF. For the CDR3, the DNA is TGTGCCAGTAGTGCCCCCCGGGACACCGGTAACTATGGCTACACCTTC.

This clone occurred a few times. The CDR3 sequence is CASSPDRVPRRLFF. In DNA, the CDR3 is TGTGCCAGCAGCCCCGACAGGGTGCCGAGAAGACTGTTTTTT. This sequence joins TRBV7-9 and TRBJ1-4, with 7 bases that match TRBD1. The trim removed 5 bases at V and 13 bases at J, leaving 13 bases unmatched. The CDR3 contains 14 residues. The germline V gene has CDR1 SEHNR and CDR2 FQNEAQ (reference sequence).

The rearrangement links TRBV7-3 to TRBJ2-5; TRBD2 agrees at 10 bases. The CDR3 has 15 residues. Germline V gives CDR1 SGHTA, CDR2 FQGTGA. J was trimmed by 2 bases and V by 1 base; bases with no gene match: 1. As DNA, the CDR3 is TGTGCCAGCAGCTTAATAGCGGGGGGTCAAGAGACCCAGTACTTC. Its protein product is CASSLIAGGQETQYF.

The rearrangement uses TRBV7-3 and TRBJ2-3; TRBD2 matches at 8 bases. Germline-derived CDR1 and CDR2 are SGHTA and FQGTGA. Trimming cost V 4 bases and J 5 bases; bases outside gene matches: 2. The CDR3 has 13 amino acids. The CDR3 DNA follows: TGTGCCAGCAGCTCACTAGCGGAAGATACGCAGTATTTT. Amino acids: CASSSLAEDTQYF.